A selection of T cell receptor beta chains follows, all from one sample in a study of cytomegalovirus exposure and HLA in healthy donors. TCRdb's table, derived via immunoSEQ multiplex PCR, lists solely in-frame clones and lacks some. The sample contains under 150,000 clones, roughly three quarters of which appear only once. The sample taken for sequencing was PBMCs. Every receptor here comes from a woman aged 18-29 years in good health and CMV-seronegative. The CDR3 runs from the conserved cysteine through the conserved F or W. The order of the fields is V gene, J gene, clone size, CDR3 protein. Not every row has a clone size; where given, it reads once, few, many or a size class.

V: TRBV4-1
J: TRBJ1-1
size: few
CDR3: CASSQDWLNTEAFF

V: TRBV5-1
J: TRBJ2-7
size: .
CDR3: CASSLQRGNEEQYF

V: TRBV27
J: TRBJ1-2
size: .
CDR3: CASSPDPLRRATDYGYTF

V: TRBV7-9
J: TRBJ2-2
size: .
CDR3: CASSHQKGGIANTGELFF

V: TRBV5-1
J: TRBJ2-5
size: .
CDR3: CASSLAGGNQETQYF

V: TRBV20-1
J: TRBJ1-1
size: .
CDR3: CSARNLGKAFF

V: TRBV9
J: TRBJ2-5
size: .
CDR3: CASSVGPTSSETQYF

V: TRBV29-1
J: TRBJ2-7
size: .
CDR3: CSVVRTYEQYF

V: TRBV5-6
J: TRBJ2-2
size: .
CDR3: CASSFLKDRDTGELFF

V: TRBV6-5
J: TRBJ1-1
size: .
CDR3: CASINQGNSYTEAFF

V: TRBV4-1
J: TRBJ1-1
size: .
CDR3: CASSRWQSTEAFF

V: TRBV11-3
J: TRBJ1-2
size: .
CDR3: CASSSPSGLNGYTF

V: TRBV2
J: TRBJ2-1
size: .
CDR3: CASIPGERIRRFF

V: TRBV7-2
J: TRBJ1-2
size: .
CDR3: CASSPKQRTYYTF

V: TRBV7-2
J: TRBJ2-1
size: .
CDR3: CASSLAVSINSYNEQFF

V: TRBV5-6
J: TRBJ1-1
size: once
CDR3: CASSSRGHYTEAFF

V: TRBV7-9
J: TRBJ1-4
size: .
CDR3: CASSPDGESKLFF

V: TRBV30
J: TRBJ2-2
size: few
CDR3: CAWSVRRGGELFF

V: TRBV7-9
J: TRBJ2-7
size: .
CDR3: CASSAGTGGVEEQYF

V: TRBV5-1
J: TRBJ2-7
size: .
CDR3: CASSPTSGTYEQYF

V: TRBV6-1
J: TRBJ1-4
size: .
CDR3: CASSENGVNEKLFF

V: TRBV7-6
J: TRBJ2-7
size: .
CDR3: CASSPKEALYEQYF

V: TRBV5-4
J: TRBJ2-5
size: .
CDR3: CASSLSETQYF

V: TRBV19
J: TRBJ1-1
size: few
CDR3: CASSPRVTGGNTEAFF

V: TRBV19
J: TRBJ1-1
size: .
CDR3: CASSPDRRGGEAFF

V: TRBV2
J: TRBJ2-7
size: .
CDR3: CASSSPGLAVYEQYF

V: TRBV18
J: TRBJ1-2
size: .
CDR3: CASSPRYARGNYGYTF

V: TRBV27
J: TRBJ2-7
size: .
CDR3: CASSPLAGESFYEQYF

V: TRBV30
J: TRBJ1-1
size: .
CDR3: CAWSVSSDNRNTEAFF

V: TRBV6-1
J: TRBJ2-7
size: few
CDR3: CASSKTGGSYEQYF

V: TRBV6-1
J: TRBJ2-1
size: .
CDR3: CASTLSALNQFF

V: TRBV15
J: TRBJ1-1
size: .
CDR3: CATSGIHRGNTEAFF

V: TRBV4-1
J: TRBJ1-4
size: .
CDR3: CASSQAGTQGPLKLFF

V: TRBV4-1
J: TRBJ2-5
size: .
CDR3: CASSQSPVGGEETQYF

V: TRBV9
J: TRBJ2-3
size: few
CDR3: CASSVDPSGNVLNTQYF

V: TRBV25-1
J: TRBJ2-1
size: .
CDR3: CASSKILAGGPNPEQFF

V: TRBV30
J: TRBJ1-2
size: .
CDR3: CAWIRGSGGYTF

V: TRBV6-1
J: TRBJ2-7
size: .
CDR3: CASSPRYSGSHEQYF

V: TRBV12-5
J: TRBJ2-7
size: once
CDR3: CASGFNLVQGVHTYEQYF

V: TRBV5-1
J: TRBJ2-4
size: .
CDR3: CASSLGEVAKNIQYF